Shown below are 14 T cell receptor beta chains from a single sample sequenced in a study of OX40 agonist ivuxolimab in advanced cancers. This table comes from immunoSEQ multiplex PCR, and its TCRdb copy is limited to in-frame clones, with some not included. This sample has 98,000 or so clones, with 80% to 90% found just once. This specimen was CD4+ or CD8+ T cells sorted from blood, taken in a trial of the OX40 agonist ivuxolimab. Every receptor here comes from an adult with an advanced solid tumor such as melanoma, head and neck, liver or kidney cancer.

This chain connects TRBV30 to TRBJ2-7; 8 bases agree with TRBD1. The germline gives CDR1 GTSNPN, CDR2 SVGIG (reference sequence). This CDR3 spans 16 amino acids. V lost 0 bases, J lost 4 bases, and 11 bases stayed unmatched. CDR3 protein: CAWSVPPRTGTYEQYF. The CDR3 DNA reads as TGTGCCTGGAGTGTACCTCCCCGGACAGGGACTTACGAGCAGTACTTC.

The chain combines TRBV7-2 with TRBJ2-3; D call uncertain. This CDR3 is built from 13 residues. In germline, CDR1 is SGHTA, CDR2 FQGNSA. The V and J ends lost 5 bases and 3 bases respectively, with 9 bases between them. CDR3 loop: CASSNRKTDTQYF. The DNA of the CDR3 is TGTGCCAGCAGCAACCGGAAGACAGATACGCAGTATTTT.

The rearrangement joins TRBV2 to TRBJ1-1, with a possible D match to TRBD1 (5 bases). This CDR3 has 14 amino acids. Trimming removed 7 bases at V and 3 bases at J, with 15 bases between. Per the germline V gene, CDR1 is SNHLY and CDR2 is FYNNEI. CDR3 nucleotides: TGTGCCAGCACCCTCGACCTGGGGGACACTGAAGCTTTCTTT. Its protein is CASTLDLGDTEAFF.

The rearrangement uses TRBV27 and TRBJ2-2; no definite D call. V was shortened by 3 bases and J by 1 base, with 6 bases between the two germline ends. The CDR3 spans 14 residues. Germline V gene sequence: CDR1 MNHEY, CDR2 SMNVEV (reference sequence). The CDR3 sequence is CASSFFQNTGELFF. Written as DNA, the CDR3 is TGTGCCAGCAGTTTCTTTCAGAACACCGGGGAGCTGTTTTTT.

The chain recombines TRBV19 with TRBJ2-3, with unresolved D. Germline assignment: CDR1 LNHDA and CDR2 SQIVND (reference sequence). Deletions cut 8 bases from V and 1 base from J, with 13 bases between. This CDR3 is built from 14 residues. The CDR3 coding sequence is TGTGCCAGTCGCAGCGCTCTTGGCACAGATACGCAGTATTTT. Translation gives CASRSALGTDTQYF.

V gene TRBV7-2 combines with J gene TRBJ2-3; 9 bases line up with TRBD2. Per the germline V gene, CDR1 is SGHTA and CDR2 is FQGNSA. The CDR3 is made up of 13 amino acids. V shed 10 bases, J shed 2 bases, and the junction held 4 bases outside the gene matches. CDR3 coding DNA: TGTGCCACGGCGGGGGGGTACACAGATACGCAGTATTTT. Translated, it gives CATAGGYTDTQYF.

The rearrangement uses TRBV5-1 and TRBJ1-4, with 8 positions matching TRBD1. The CDR3 runs to 15 residues. Trimming cost V 4 bases and J 8 bases; bases outside gene matches: 10. Germline CDR1 is SGHRS and CDR2 is YFSETQ. The CDR3 loop is CASSLQTGEHEKLFF. In DNA, the CDR3 is TGCGCCAGCAGCCTGCAGACAGGGGAGCACGAAAAACTGTTTTTT. Full variable domain (missing parts from reference TRBV5-1 and TRBJ1-4): KAGVTQTPRYLIKTRGQQVTLSCSPISGHRSVSWYQQTPGQGLQFLFEYFSETQRNKGNFPGRFSGRQFSNSRSEMNVSTLELGDSALYLCASSLQTGEHEKLFFGSGTQLSVL.

V is TRBV18 and J is TRBJ1-4; 11 bases align to TRBD1. The trim removed 6 bases at V and 7 bases at J, leaving 4 bases unmatched. CDR3 length: 14 amino acids. Germline values: CDR1 KGHSH, CDR2 LQKENI. DNA for the CDR3: TGTGCCAGCTCGCCCGGGACAGGGGGTGAAAAACTGTTTTTT. It yields the protein CASSPGTGGEKLFF. Filled out from reference TRBV18 and TRBJ1-4, the complete variable domain reads NAGVMQNPRHLVRRRGQEARLRCSPMKGHSHVYWYRQLPEEGLKFMVYLQKENIIDESGMPKERFSAEFPKEGPSILRIQQVVRGDSAAYFCASSPGTGGEKLFFGSGTQLSVL.

The V call is TRBV4-1, the J call TRBJ2-3; TRBD2 matches at 7 bases. CDR3 length: 14 amino acids. V was pared by 2 bases and J by 11 bases, with 10 bases of the junction left unmatched. Germline V gene sequence: CDR1 MGHRA, CDR2 YSYEKL. The CDR3 reads CASSQSLSGTGQYF. As DNA, the CDR3 is TGCGCCAGCAGCCAAAGCTTAAGCGGGACGGGGCAGTATTTT.

V usage is TRBV5-1 and J usage is TRBJ2-1; D unresolved. The V end lost 4 bases, the J end lost 10 bases, and 12 bases lay between the germline ends. Germline-derived CDR1 and CDR2 are SGHRS and YFSETQ. The CDR3 is 12 residues long. CDR3 bases: TGCGCCAGCAGCCTCCAGATGCCCGAGCAGTTCTTC. Its translation is CASSLQMPEQFF. The full variable domain, completed using reference TRBV5-1 and TRBJ2-1, is KAGVTQTPRYLIKTRGQQVTLSCSPISGHRSVSWYQQTPGQGLQFLFEYFSETQRNKGNFPGRFSGRQFSNSRSEMNVSTLELGDSALYLCASSLQMPEQFFGPGTRLTVL.

The chain couples TRBV30 to TRBJ2-2; TRBD2 aligns across 8 bases. Germline V gene data show CDR1 as GTSNPN and CDR2 as SVGIG (reference sequence). The CDR3 has 14 residues. Trimming removed 4 bases from V and 1 base from J; junction bases left unmatched: 2. The CDR3 reads CAWTGLGNTGELFF. In DNA, the CDR3 is TGTGCCTGGACGGGACTAGGGAACACCGGGGAGCTGTTTTTT. Based on the CDR3 plus reference TRBV30 and TRBJ2-2, the full variable domain is SQTIHQWPATLVQPVGSPLSLECTVEGTSNPNLYWYRQAAGRGLQLLFYSVGIGQISSEVPQNLSASRPQDRQFILSSKKLLLSDSGFYLCAWTGLGNTGELFFGEGSRLTVL.

This clone was observed once. The V gene is TRBV7-2, the J gene TRBJ2-1; no clear D. The germline CDR1 and CDR2 sequences are SGHTA and FQGNSA. CDR3 length: 15 residues. The V end was cut by 5 bases, the J end by 4 bases, with 15 bases between. In nucleotides, the CDR3 is TGTGCCAGCAGCGCCGTGGAAGATGGTTACAATGAGCAGTTCTTC. The encoded protein is CASSAVEDGYNEQFF.

The genes are TRBV5-1 and TRBJ1-1; no reliable D call. With 0 bases removed from V and 10 bases from J, the gap between germline ends came to 10 bases. This CDR3 comprises 12 residues. Germline V CDR1 and CDR2: SGHRS, YFSETQ. CDR3 sequence (DNA): TGCGCCAGCAGCTTGGGAGCAGCGGGAGCTTTCTTT. As protein: CASSLGAAGAFF.

The J gene is TRBJ2-5, the V gene TRBV7-2; D remains unclear. Deletions cut 2 bases from V and 3 bases from J, with 7 bases between. Per germline, CDR1 SGHTA and CDR2 FQGNSA. The CDR3 loop spans 13 amino acids. Written as DNA, the CDR3 is TGTGCCAGCAGCTTAAGAAGCGAAGAGACCCAGTACTTC. It is translated as CASSLRSEETQYF. Based on the CDR3 plus reference TRBV7-2 and TRBJ2-5, the full variable domain is GAGVSQSPSNKVTEKGKDVELRCDPISGHTALYWYRQSLGQGLEFLIYFQGNSAPDKSGLPSDRFSAERTGGSVSTLTIQRTQQEDSAVYLCASSLRSEETQYFGPGTRLLVL.